This is a list of T cell receptor beta chains from one sample in a study of blood T cell repertoires in COVID-19. The assay was immunoSEQ multiplex PCR, and TCRdb's table has in-frame clones only and misses some. The table shows approximately 130,000 clones, with 70% to 90% occurring only once. Sequencing was carried out using peripheral blood. The receptors stem from a human donor in a cohort sampled during active COVID-19. The CDR3 runs from the conserved cysteine through the conserved F or W. Not all rows give a size; the values are once, few, many and, for expanded clones, a class.

CDR3 protein: CASSLVQETQYF
V gene: TRBV18
clone size: NA
J gene: TRBJ2-5

CDR3 protein: CASSQAAARTDTQYF
V gene: TRBV4-1
clone size: NA
J gene: TRBJ2-3

CDR3 protein: CASSVSRGGPFEQFF
V gene: TRBV3-1/TRBV3-2
clone size: NA
J gene: TRBJ2-1

CDR3 protein: CASSSPREAETQYF
V gene: TRBV5-6
clone size: NA
J gene: TRBJ2-5

CDR3 protein: CSPAGGKTQYF
V gene: TRBV20-1
clone size: NA
J gene: TRBJ2-5

CDR3 protein: CASSQSVAGGVSNEQFF
V gene: TRBV4-2
clone size: few
J gene: TRBJ2-1

CDR3 protein: CASSVGDRGGDTQYF
V gene: TRBV2
clone size: NA
J gene: TRBJ2-3

CDR3 protein: CASSLYTRDRGWNSPLHF
V gene: TRBV5-1
clone size: NA
J gene: TRBJ1-6

CDR3 protein: CASGLVPGAWREKLFF
V gene: TRBV12-5
clone size: NA
J gene: TRBJ1-4

CDR3 protein: CASSSGTWIGTQYF
V gene: TRBV3-1/TRBV3-2
clone size: NA
J gene: TRBJ2-5

CDR3 protein: CASSPKTSGVANEQFF
V gene: TRBV5-1
clone size: NA
J gene: TRBJ2-1

CDR3 protein: CASSWGTRNYGYTF
V gene: TRBV28
clone size: NA
J gene: TRBJ1-2

CDR3 protein: CASSPPTGPYGYTF
V gene: TRBV4-1
clone size: NA
J gene: TRBJ1-2

CDR3 protein: CASSYRGQVMSNQPQHF
V gene: TRBV6-2/TRBV6-3
clone size: few
J gene: TRBJ1-5

CDR3 protein: CAWSVGGTGNQPQHF
V gene: TRBV30
clone size: NA
J gene: TRBJ1-5

CDR3 protein: CASRLGDGTGITSTEAFF
V gene: TRBV9
clone size: NA
J gene: TRBJ1-1

CDR3 protein: CASSLTSGRTGELFF
V gene: TRBV6-6
clone size: few
J gene: TRBJ2-2

CDR3 protein: CASSHAPGGSGNTIYF
V gene: TRBV3-1/TRBV3-2
clone size: NA
J gene: TRBJ1-3

CDR3 protein: CASSTSPGASYEQYF
V gene: TRBV19
clone size: NA
J gene: TRBJ2-7

CDR3 protein: CASRHGDSIYNEQFF
V gene: TRBV6-6
clone size: NA
J gene: TRBJ2-1